A single sample gave rise to the 17 T cell receptor beta chains below, sequenced in a study of T cell responses to AZD1222 COVID-19 vaccine. Profiling relied on immunoSEQ multiplex PCR, and the TCRdb table lists in-frame clones only, not all of them. The data hold around 180,000 clones, with about 90% observed a single time. This sample comprised peripheral blood, obtained on day 0 of AZD1222 vaccination. These receptors were obtained from an adult in good health.

The chain links TRBV28 to TRBJ2-7; D is possibly TRBD1 (5 bases). The CDR3 has 15 residues. CDR1 is MDHEN and CDR2 is SYDVKM in the germline V gene. V dropped 3 bases and J dropped 1 base, with 13 bases sitting between them. CDR3 nucleotides: TGTGCCAGCAGTTTTCAGGGTGGACGATCCTACGAGCAGTACTTC. Translating it yields CASSFQGGRSYEQYF.

The chain is built from TRBV12-3 or TRBV12-4 and TRBJ1-2; D is possibly TRBD1 (6 bases). Deletions cut 1 base from V and 6 bases from J, with 9 bases between. The CDR3 is 13 residues long. CDR3 loop: CASSLGQVDGYTF. For the CDR3, the DNA is TGTGCCAGCAGTTTAGGACAGGTGGATGGCTACACCTTC.

The chain employs TRBV4-2 and TRBJ1-3; the D is unclear. Trimming stripped 4 bases from V and 0 bases from J, with 13 bases between. Germline values: CDR1 LGHNA, CDR2 YNFKEQ. The CDR3 consists of 16 residues. The CDR3 DNA reads as TGTGCCAGCAGCCCCCGGACGTTCACCTCTGGAAACACCATATATTTT. Amino acid sequence: CASSPRTFTSGNTIYF.

The V gene is TRBV28, the J gene TRBJ1-5; D unresolved. This CDR3 has 15 amino acids. From germline, CDR1 is MDHEN and CDR2 SYDVKM. Trimming removed 3 bases from V and 2 bases from J, with 11 bases in between. CDR3 bases: TGTGCCAGCAGTTTCGTTTCGGGTGGCAATCAGCCCCAGCATTTT. It codes for CASSFVSGGNQPQHF.

The chain links TRBV5-1 to TRBJ1-3; possible D gene TRBD1, 5 bases. This CDR3 region has 19 residues. V shed 3 bases and J shed 0 bases, with 22 bases lying between them. The germline gives CDR1 SGHRS, CDR2 YFSETQ. The CDR3 region has the DNA TGCGCCAGCAGCTCGAACCCGGGGGTAGGACCTCCCTCTGGAAACACCATATATTTT. Its protein is CASSSNPGVGPPSGNTIYF. The full variable domain, in which reference TRBV5-1 and TRBJ1-3 provide the parts outside the CDR3, is KAGVTQTPRYLIKTRGQQVTLSCSPISGHRSVSWYQQTPGQGLQFLFEYFSETQRNKGNFPGRFSGRQFSNSRSEMNVSTLELGDSALYLCASSSNPGVGPPSGNTIYFGEGSWLTVV.

The chain employs TRBV12-3 or TRBV12-4 and TRBJ2-7; D gene uncertain. The CDR3 has 13 amino acids. Deletions cut 5 bases from V and 0 bases from J, with 8 bases between. The CDR3 DNA sequence: TGTGCCAGCAGTCCCCATTCCTCCTACGAGCAGTACTTC. Translating gives CASSPHSSYEQYF.

The chain recombines TRBV3-1 (or the pseudogene TRBV3-2) with TRBJ1-4, with D possibly TRBD1 on 5 matching bases. The CDR3 spans 14 residues. Trimming took off 5 bases at V and 5 bases at J, with 12 bases between the two ends. In germline, CDR1 is LGHDT, CDR2 YNNKEL (reference sequence). The CDR3 sequence is CASSKTWGNEKLFF. CDR3 nucleotide sequence: TGTGCCAGCAGCAAAACTTGGGGGAATGAAAAACTGTTTTTT.

V and J are TRBV10-1 and TRBJ1-1; D is ambiguous. From germline, CDR1 is WNHNN and CDR2 SYGVQD (reference sequence). This CDR3 is 13 amino acids long. V was cut by 1 base and J by 5 bases, with 8 bases left in between. Here the CDR3 reads CASSEYSRTEAFF. The CDR3 region has the DNA TGCGCCAGCAGTGAGTATTCGAGGACTGAAGCTTTCTTT.

This sequence joins TRBV6-5 and TRBJ1-5, with D perhaps matching TRBD1 (6 bases). The germline gives CDR1 MNHEY, CDR2 SVGAGI. The V end lost 2 bases, the J end lost 3 bases, and 8 bases lay between the germline ends. This CDR3 region has 14 residues. This CDR3 is CASSYGGANQPQHF. The DNA of the CDR3 is TGTGCCAGCAGTTACGGGGGGGCCAATCAGCCCCAGCATTTT.

V and J are TRBV2 and TRBJ2-6, with D perhaps matching TRBD1 (5 bases). The CDR3 has 14 residues. Trimming shortened V by 3 bases and J by 2 bases, and 5 bases separated the two germline ends. The germline gives CDR1 SNHLY, CDR2 FYNNEI. CDR3 loop: CASSDRAGANVLTF. The CDR3 DNA reads as TGTGCCAGCAGTGACAGGGCTGGGGCCAACGTCCTGACTTTC. The complete variable domain, with remaining parts taken from reference TRBV2 and TRBJ2-6, reads EPEVTQTPSHQVTQMGQEVILRCVPISNHLYFYWYRQILGQKVEFLVSFYNNEISEKSEIFDDQFSVERPDGSNFTLKIRSTKLEDSAMYFCASSDRAGANVLTFGAGSRLTVL.

The chain links TRBV5-4 to TRBJ2-1, with D maybe TRBD1 (5 bases). Trimming cost V 0 bases and J 0 bases, with 7 bases left between them. CDR3 length: 15 residues. Germline V gene lookup returns CDR1 SGHNT and CDR2 YYREEE (reference sequence). The CDR3 sequence: CASSLAGFSYNEQFF. As DNA, the CDR3 is TGTGCCAGCAGCTTGGCAGGGTTCTCCTACAATGAGCAGTTCTTC.

V gene TRBV7-9 combines with J gene TRBJ1-3; D gene uncertain. This CDR3 region has 12 residues. The V gene lost 6 bases and the J gene lost 2 bases, with 5 bases spanning the gap. Germline CDR1 SEHNR, CDR2 FQNEAQ (reference sequence). CDR3: CASSITGNTIYF. The CDR3 DNA sequence: TGTGCCAGCAGTATTACTGGAAACACCATATATTTT.

The J gene is TRBJ1-4, the V gene TRBV10-3; D is uncertain. There are 14 residues in the CDR3. CDR1 ENHRY and CDR2 SYGVKD come from the germline V gene. V gave up 1 base and J gave up 4 bases, with 7 bases separating them. The chain's CDR3 is CAISELGINEKLFF. CDR3 DNA sequence: TGTGCCATCAGTGAGTTGGGGATTAATGAAAAACTGTTTTTT.

This chain uses TRBV12-3 or TRBV12-4 with TRBJ2-7; D gene ambiguous. The CDR3 runs to 13 residues. The ends were cut back, 5 bases at V and 0 bases at J, with 8 bases in the middle. CDR3 nucleotides: TGTGCCAGCAGTGACCGGGCCTCCTACGAGCAGTACTTC. It translates to CASSDRASYEQYF.

This clone appeared a single time. The V gene is TRBV15, the J gene TRBJ2-5, with 8 bases fitting TRBD2. Germline loops: CDR1 LNHNV, CDR2 YYDKDF (reference sequence). V was clipped by 1 base and J by 1 base; unmatched bases: 5. The CDR3 totals 16 residues. The CDR3 loop reads CATSRAFSGAQETQYF. The CDR3 DNA reads as TGTGCCACCAGCAGAGCCTTTAGCGGGGCCCAAGAGACCCAGTACTTC.

This clone was seen a handful of times. The rearrangement joins TRBV27 to TRBJ1-6; TRBD1 aligns across 7 bases. The CDR3 is made up of 16 amino acids. The junction had 8 bases not matched to a gene; V was cut back by 6 bases and J by 3 bases. Germline loops: CDR1 MNHEY, CDR2 SMNVEV (reference sequence). The CDR3 is CASRSKGAGYNSPLHF. The CDR3 DNA sequence: TGTGCCAGCAGGAGTAAGGGGGCAGGCTATAATTCACCCCTCCACTTT.

The gene calls are TRBV10-3 and TRBJ1-2; 7 bases fit TRBD1. Germline V gene sequence: CDR1 ENHRY, CDR2 SYGVKD. This CDR3 spans 14 amino acids. Germline trimming cut 0 bases from V and 4 bases from J; bases unmatched to any gene: 2. CDR3 bases: TGTGCCATCAGTGAGTCAGGACAGGTCTATGGCTACACCTTC. It specifies CAISESGQVYGYTF.